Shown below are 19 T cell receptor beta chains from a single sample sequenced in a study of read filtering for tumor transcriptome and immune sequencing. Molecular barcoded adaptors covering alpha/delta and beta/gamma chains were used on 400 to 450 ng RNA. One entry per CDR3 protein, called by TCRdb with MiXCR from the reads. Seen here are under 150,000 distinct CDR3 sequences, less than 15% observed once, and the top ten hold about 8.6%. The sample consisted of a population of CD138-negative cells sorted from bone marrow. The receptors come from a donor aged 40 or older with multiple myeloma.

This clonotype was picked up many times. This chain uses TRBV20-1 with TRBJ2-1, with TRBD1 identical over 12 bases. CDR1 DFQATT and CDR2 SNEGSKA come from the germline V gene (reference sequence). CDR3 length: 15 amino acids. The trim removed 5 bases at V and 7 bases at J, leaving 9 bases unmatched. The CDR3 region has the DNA TGCAGTGCTCCACCGGGACAGGGGGCTTGGAATGAGCAGTTCTTC. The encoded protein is CSAPPGQGAWNEQFF.

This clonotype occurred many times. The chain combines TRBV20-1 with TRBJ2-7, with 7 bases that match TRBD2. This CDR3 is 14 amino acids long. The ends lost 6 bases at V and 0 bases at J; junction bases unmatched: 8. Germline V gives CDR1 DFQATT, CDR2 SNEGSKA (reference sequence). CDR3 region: CSAVGGSSSYEQYF. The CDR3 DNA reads TGCAGTGCCGTGGGGGGGTCGAGCTCCTACGAGCAGTACTTC.

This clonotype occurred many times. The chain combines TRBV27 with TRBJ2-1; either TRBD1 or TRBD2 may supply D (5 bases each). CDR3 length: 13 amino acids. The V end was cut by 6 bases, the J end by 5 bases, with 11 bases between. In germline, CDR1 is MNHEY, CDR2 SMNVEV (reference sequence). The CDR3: CASSTGANNEQFF. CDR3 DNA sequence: TGTGCCAGCAGCACCGGGGCCAACAATGAGCAGTTCTTC.

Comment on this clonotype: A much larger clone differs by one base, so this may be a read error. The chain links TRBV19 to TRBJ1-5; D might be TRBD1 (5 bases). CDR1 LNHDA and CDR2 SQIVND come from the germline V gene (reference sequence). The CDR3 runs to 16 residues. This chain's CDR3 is CASTPAPGAINRPQHF. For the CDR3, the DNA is TGTGCCAGTACACCCGCTCCCGGGGCGATCAATCGGCCCCAGCATTTT.

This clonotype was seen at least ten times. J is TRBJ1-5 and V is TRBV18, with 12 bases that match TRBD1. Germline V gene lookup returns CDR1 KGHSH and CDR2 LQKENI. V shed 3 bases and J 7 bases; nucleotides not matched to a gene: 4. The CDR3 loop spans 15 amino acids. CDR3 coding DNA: TGTGCCAGCTCACCGTGGGGACAGGGGGCACAGCCCCAGCATTTT. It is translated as CASSPWGQGAQPQHF.

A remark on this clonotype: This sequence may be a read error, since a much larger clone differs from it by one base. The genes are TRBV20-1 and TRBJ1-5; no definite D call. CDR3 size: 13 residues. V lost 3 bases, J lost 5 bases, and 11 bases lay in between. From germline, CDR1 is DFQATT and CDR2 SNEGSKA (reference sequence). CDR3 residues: CSARGGRDQPQHF. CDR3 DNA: TGCAGTGCTAGGGGAGGTAGGGATCAGCCCCAGCATTTT.

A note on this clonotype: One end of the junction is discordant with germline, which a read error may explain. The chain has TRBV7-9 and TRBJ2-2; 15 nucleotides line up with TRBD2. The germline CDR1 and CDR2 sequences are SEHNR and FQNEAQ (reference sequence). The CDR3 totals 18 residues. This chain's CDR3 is CASSSGTSGRSDTGVLFF. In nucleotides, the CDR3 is TGTGCTAGCAGCTCCGGGACTAGCGGGAGGTCGGACACCGGGGTGCTGTTTTTT.

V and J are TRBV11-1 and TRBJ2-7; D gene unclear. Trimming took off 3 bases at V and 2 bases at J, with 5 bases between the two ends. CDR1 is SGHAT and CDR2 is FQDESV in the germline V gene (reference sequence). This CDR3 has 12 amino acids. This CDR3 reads CASSFVAYEQYF. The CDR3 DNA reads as TGTGCCAGCAGCTTCGTCGCCTACGAGCAGTACTTC.

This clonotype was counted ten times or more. As DNA, the CDR3 is TGTGCCAGTAGTACCGGGCCGACCGGGCAGTTCTTC. Translating it yields CASSTGPTGQFF. This sequence joins TRBV19 and TRBJ2-1, with D uncertain. Germline CDR1 LNHDA, CDR2 SQIVND (reference sequence). Trimming shortened V by 4 bases and J by 12 bases, and 13 bases separated the two germline ends. The CDR3 runs 12 residues.

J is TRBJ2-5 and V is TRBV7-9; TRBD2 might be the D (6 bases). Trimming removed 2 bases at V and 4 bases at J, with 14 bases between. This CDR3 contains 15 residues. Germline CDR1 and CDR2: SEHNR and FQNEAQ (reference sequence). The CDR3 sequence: CASSLSGGIGETQYF. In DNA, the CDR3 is TGTGCCAGCAGCTTAAGCGGCGGGATTGGAGAGACCCAGTACTTC.

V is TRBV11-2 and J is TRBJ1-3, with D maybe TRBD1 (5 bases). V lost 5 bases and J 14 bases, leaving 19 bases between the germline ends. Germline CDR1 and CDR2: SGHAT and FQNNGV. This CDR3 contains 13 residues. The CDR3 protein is CASSMTARNSLYF. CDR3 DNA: TGTGCCAGCAGCATGACAGCGAGAAACTCCTTATATTTT. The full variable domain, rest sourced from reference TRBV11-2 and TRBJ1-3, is EAGVAQSPRYKIIEKRQSVAFWCNPISGHATLYWYQQILGQGPKLLIQFQNNGVVDDSQLPKDRFSAERLKGVDSTLKIQPAKLEDSAVYLCASSMTARNSLYFGEGSWLTVV.

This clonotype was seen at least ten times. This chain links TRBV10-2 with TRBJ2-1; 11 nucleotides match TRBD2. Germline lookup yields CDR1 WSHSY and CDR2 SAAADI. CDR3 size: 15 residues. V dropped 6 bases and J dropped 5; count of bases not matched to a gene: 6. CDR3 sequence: CASSTGTSGHNEQFF. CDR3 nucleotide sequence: TGCGCCAGCAGCACCGGGACTAGCGGACACAATGAGCAGTTCTTC.

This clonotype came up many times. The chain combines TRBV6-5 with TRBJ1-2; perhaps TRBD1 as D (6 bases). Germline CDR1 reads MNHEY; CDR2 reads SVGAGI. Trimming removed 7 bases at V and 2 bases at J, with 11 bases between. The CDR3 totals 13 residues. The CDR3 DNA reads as TGTGCCAGCACCTTGGGGGGCAACTATGGCTACACCTTC. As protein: CASTLGGNYGYTF.

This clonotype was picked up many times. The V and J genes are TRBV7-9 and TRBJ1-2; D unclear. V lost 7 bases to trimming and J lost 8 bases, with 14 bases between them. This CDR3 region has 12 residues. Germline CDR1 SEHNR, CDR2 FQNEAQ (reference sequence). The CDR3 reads CASTGWEGGYTF. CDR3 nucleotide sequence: TGTGCCAGCACTGGCTGGGAAGGCGGCTACACCTTC.

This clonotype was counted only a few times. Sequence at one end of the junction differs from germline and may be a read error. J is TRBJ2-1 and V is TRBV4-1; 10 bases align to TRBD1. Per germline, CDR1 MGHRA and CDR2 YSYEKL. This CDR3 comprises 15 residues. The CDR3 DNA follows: TGTGCCAGCAGCCCTGACAGGGGGCCCTACAATGAGCAGTTCTTC. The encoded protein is CASSPDRGPYNEQFF.

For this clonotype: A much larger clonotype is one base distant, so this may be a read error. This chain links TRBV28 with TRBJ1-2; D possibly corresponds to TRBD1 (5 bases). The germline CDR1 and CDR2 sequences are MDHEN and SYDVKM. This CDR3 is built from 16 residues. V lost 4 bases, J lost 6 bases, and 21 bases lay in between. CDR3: CASSSLQDPLGHGYTF. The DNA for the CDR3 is TGTGCCAGCAGTTCACTACAGGATCCCCTGGGCCATGGCTACACCTTC.

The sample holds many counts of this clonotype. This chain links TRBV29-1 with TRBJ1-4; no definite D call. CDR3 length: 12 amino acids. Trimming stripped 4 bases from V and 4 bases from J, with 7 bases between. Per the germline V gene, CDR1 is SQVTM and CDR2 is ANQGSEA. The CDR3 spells CSVGQVNEKLFF. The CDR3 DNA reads TGCAGCGTTGGGCAGGTTAATGAAAAACTGTTTTTT.

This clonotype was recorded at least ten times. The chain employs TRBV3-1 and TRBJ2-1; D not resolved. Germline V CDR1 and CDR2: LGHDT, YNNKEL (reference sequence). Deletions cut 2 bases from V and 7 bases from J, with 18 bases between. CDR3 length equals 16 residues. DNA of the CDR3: TGTGCCAGCAGCCAAAGTCGATCCGCGGCTAGGAATGAGCAGTTCTTC. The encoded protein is CASSQSRSAARNEQFF.

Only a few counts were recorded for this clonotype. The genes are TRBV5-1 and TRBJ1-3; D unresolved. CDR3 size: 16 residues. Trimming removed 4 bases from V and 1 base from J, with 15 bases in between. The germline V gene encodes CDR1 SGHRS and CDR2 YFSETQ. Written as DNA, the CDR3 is TGCGCCAGCAGCGTGGACGGGGTTTGGTCTGGAAACACCATATATTTT. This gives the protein CASSVDGVWSGNTIYF.